The 25 T cell receptor beta chains listed next were all sequenced from one sample in a study of CD8+CD57+ T cells in acquired aplastic anemia. TCR beta VDJ and CDR3 profiling used genomic DNA as template. TCRdb independently ran MiXCR on the reads; one entry per CDR3 protein. In the table there are approximately 170,000 distinct CDR3 sequences, 50% to 55% of which are singletons. Sequenced sample: sorted CD4+, CD8+, or CD8+CD57+ T cells (not recorded which) from PBMCs. The receptors here all came from a human donor in good health, serving as a control.

This chain links TRBV15 with TRBJ2-7; 8 nucleotides agree with TRBD1. In germline, CDR1 is LNHNV, CDR2 YYDKDF (reference sequence). The length of the CDR3 is 14 residues. Trimming cost V 1 base and J 5 bases; bases outside gene matches: 4. Here the CDR3 reads CATSRARTGHEQYF. The DNA for the CDR3 is TGTGCCACCAGCAGAGCCCGGACAGGGCACGAGCAGTACTTC.

This clonotype was found many times. The CDR3 here is CASSEGQALPTQYF. The CDR3 coding sequence is TGTGCCAGCAGTGAGGGGCAGGCCCTACCGACCCAGTACTTC. The genes are TRBV2 and TRBJ2-5; D might be TRBD1 (5 bases). This CDR3 has 14 residues. Trimming cost V 3 bases and J 7 bases, with 15 bases left between them. The V gene's germline CDR1 is SNHLY and CDR2 FYNNEI.

This chain uses TRBV7-2 with TRBJ2-7, with D tentatively TRBD1 (5 bases). Germline values: CDR1 SGHTA, CDR2 FQGNSA. This CDR3 region has 15 residues. Trimming left V 5 bases short and J 1 base short, with 15 bases between. CDR3 DNA: TGTGCCAGCAGCCCCCTCCGGCAGGGATCCTACGAGCAGTACTTC. Translation gives CASSPLRQGSYEQYF.

The chain couples TRBV7-2 to TRBJ1-1; TRBD1 is a possible D gene (5 bases). Germline lookup yields CDR1 SGHTA and CDR2 FQGNSA. This CDR3 is 15 amino acids long. V lost 5 bases to trimming and J lost 5 bases, with 18 bases between them. CDR3 coding DNA: TGTGCCAGCAGCCGATGGGGGGGGGGAGGAACTGAAGCTTTCTTT. Amino acids: CASSRWGGGGTEAFF.

This clonotype was seen many times. The chain combines TRBV10-3 with TRBJ1-1; the D gene is possibly TRBD1 (5 bases). CDR1 ENHRY and CDR2 SYGVKD come from the germline V gene. V lost 5 bases and J lost 5, with 15 bases in between. This CDR3 region has 14 residues. The DNA of the CDR3 is TGTGCCATCAGTCCCCCGGGTGGGGGGACTGAAGCTTTCTTT. This encodes CAISPPGGGTEAFF.

This clonotype has a handful of counts. The J gene is TRBJ1-1, the V gene TRBV28; the match to TRBD1 covers 8 bases. CDR1 and CDR2 from the germline V gene are MDHEN and SYDVKM. V lost 3 bases and J lost 5; bases outside the gene matches: 5. The CDR3 is made up of 14 amino acids. The CDR3 coding sequence is TGTGCCAGCAGTTTCCAGGGGGCTGTTACTGAAGCTTTCTTT. It specifies CASSFQGAVTEAFF.

This clonotype was seen once. The chain recombines TRBV10-3 with TRBJ2-1; D gene uncertain. Between the trimmed V and J ends, which lost 4 bases and 9 bases, there was a span of 10 bases. The CDR3 length is 12 residues. Looked up from germline, CDR1 is ENHRY and CDR2 is SYGVKD. CDR3 coding DNA: TGTGCCATCAGTGGGAAGGGTTTTGAGCAGTTCTTC. This encodes CAISGKGFEQFF.

In nucleotides, the CDR3 is TGTGCCAGCAGTGGCACAGGGTCGGGTGGCGAAAAACTGTTTTTT. Its protein product is CASSGTGSGGEKLFF. The J gene is TRBJ1-4, the V gene TRBV25-1; D is perhaps TRBD1 (6 bases). V was trimmed by 4 bases and J by 8 bases, leaving 17 bases between them. Germline lookup yields CDR1 MGHDK and CDR2 SYGVNS. CDR3 length equals 15 residues.

V and J are TRBV9 and TRBJ1-2; D gene uncertain. The CDR3 runs 15 residues. Trimming took off 0 bases at V and 2 bases at J, with 11 bases between the two ends. CDR1 SGDLS and CDR2 YYNGEE come from the germline V gene. The CDR3 nucleotides read TGTGCCAGCAGCGTAGTCGCGGGCGGGAACTATGGCTACACCTTC. The encoded protein is CASSVVAGGNYGYTF.

The V call is TRBV2, the J call TRBJ2-3; possibly TRBD1 or TRBD2 for D (6 bases each). This CDR3 spans 15 amino acids. Germline V gene data show CDR1 as SNHLY and CDR2 as FYNNEI. Trimming cost V 6 bases and J 2 bases, with 15 bases left between them. The DNA of the CDR3 is TGTGCCAGCAGAAGGACGGGGGCCTACACAGATACGCAGTATTTT. This encodes CASRRTGAYTDTQYF.

The genes are TRBV15 and TRBJ2-5; TRBD1 aligns across 11 bases. Germline V CDR1 and CDR2: LNHNV, YYDKDF (reference sequence). The length of the CDR3 is 15 residues. V shed 1 base and J 5 bases; nucleotides not matched to a gene: 3. In DNA, the CDR3 is TGTGCCACCAGCAGAGGGGGACAGGGGGGGGAGACCCAGTACTTC. Translating gives CATSRGGQGGETQYF.

This clonotype was detected many times. The chain carries TRBV6-2 or TRBV6-3 and TRBJ2-3, with D unresolved. Germline V lookup: CDR1 MNHEY, CDR2 SVGEGT. The CDR3 sequence is 16 residues long. V was pared by 0 bases and J by 2 bases, with 12 bases between. The CDR3 nucleotides are TGTGCCAGCAGTTACTCCGATAGTGGGGACACAGATACGCAGTATTTT. The encoded protein is CASSYSDSGDTDTQYF.

Concerning this clonotype: A read error may be the cause here, since a much bigger clone is one base away. The rearrangement links TRBV3-1 to TRBJ1-5; D is undetermined. The CDR3 contains 14 residues. CDR1 and CDR2 (germline): LGHDT, YNNKEL (reference sequence). In DNA form, the CDR3 reads TGTGCCAGCAGGCAAGAAGTCTGGGATCAGCCCCAGCATTTT. Amino acids: CASRQEVWDQPQHF. The full variable domain, with the rest looked up from reference TRBV3-1 and TRBJ1-5, is DTAVSQTPKYLVTQMGNDKSIKCEQNLGHDTMYWYKQDSKKFLKIMFSYNNKELIINETVPNRFSPKSPDKAHLNLHINSLELGDSAVYFCASRQEVWDQPQHFGDGTRLSIL.

This clonotype was picked up many times. This chain joins TRBV7-3 and TRBJ2-5; possibly TRBD2 for D (5 bases). The CDR3 has 14 residues. CDR1 is SGHTA, CDR2 FQGTGA, per germline. V dropped 2 bases and J dropped 5 bases, with 12 bases sitting between them. The DNA for the CDR3 is TGTGCCAGCAGCTTAGCGGGCGCTGGTGAGACCCAGTACTTC. This gives the protein CASSLAGAGETQYF.

This chain joins TRBV4-2 and TRBJ1-5; a weak D match, TRBD1 (6 bases). Deletions cut 2 bases from V and 4 bases from J, with 9 bases between. Germline V CDR1 and CDR2: LGHNA, YNFKEQ. The CDR3 has 14 residues. Here the CDR3 DNA reads TGTGCCAGCAGCCAAACAGGGTGGAATCAGCCCCAGCATTTT. It codes for CASSQTGWNQPQHF.

This chain uses TRBV5-1 with TRBJ2-2, with unresolved D. CDR3 size: 15 residues. With 5 bases removed from V and 8 bases from J, the gap between germline ends came to 19 bases. Germline V lookup: CDR1 SGHRS, CDR2 YFSETQ. CDR3 nucleotides: TGCGCCAGCAGGTCTGGGTCTGCGGAACTGGGGGAGCTGTTTTTT. Translated, it gives CASRSGSAELGELFF.

Turning to this clonotype: A much bigger clone sits one base away, suggesting this may be a read error. V gene TRBV6-1 combines with J gene TRBJ1-1; unclear D gene. Per the germline V gene, CDR1 is MNHNS and CDR2 is SASEGT. Between the trimmed V and J ends, which lost 3 bases and 3 bases, there was a span of 8 bases. The CDR3 runs 13 residues. DNA of the CDR3: TGTGCCAGCAGTGATGGGAGTCACACTGAAGCTTTCTTT. Its translation is CASSDGSHTEAFF.

This sequence joins TRBV19 and TRBJ1-2; 7 bases are a match to TRBD1. This CDR3 is built from 15 residues. Germline V gene data show CDR1 as LNHDA and CDR2 as SQIVND (reference sequence). DNA for the CDR3: TGTACCTGTAGTACCACCGGGACAGCTAACTATGGCTACACCTTC. Translating gives CTCSTTGTANYGYTF.

The chain has TRBV15 and TRBJ1-1; no clear D. Trimming pared 0 bases from V and 9 bases from J, leaving 14 bases between. The CDR3 runs to 14 residues. The germline gives CDR1 LNHNV, CDR2 YYDKDF (reference sequence). The CDR3 DNA is TGTGCCACCAGCAGAGATAGCCTAGAGGCTAAAGCTTTCTTT. Translating gives CATSRDSLEAKAFF.

The chain recombines TRBV19 with TRBJ2-6; D is perhaps TRBD1 or TRBD2 (5 bases each). Germline V gene sequence: CDR1 LNHDA, CDR2 SQIVND (reference sequence). CDR3 length: 16 residues. The V gene lost 7 bases and the J gene lost 0 bases, with 13 bases spanning the gap. The CDR3 DNA reads as TGTGCCAGTACCCCCGAGGGGAACTCTGGGGCCAACGTCCTGACTTTC. Translation gives CASTPEGNSGANVLTF.

The chain has TRBV24-1 and TRBJ1-3; no firm D call. The V and J ends lost 10 bases and 0 bases respectively, with 15 bases between them. Per the germline V gene, CDR1 is KGHDR and CDR2 is SFDVKD. The CDR3 runs 15 residues. CDR3 loop: CATRRSSHSGNTIYF. As DNA, the CDR3 is TGTGCCACAAGGCGATCTAGTCACTCTGGAAACACCATATATTTT.

Worth noting for this clonotype: Its ends do not fully match the called genes, so a read error is possible. The chain joins TRBV5-1 to TRBJ2-2; 8 bases match TRBD1. Germline V CDR1 and CDR2: SGHRS, YFSETQ. The length of the CDR3 is 15 residues. The CDR3 nucleotides read TGTGCCAGCAGCCGATGGACAGGGCTTGCCGGGGAGCTGTTTTTT. Residues: CASSRWTGLAGELFF.

This rearrangement joins TRBV20-1 to TRBJ2-7; 7 nucleotides match TRBD2. This CDR3 comprises 15 residues. The germline CDR1 and CDR2 sequences are DFQATT and SNEGSKA (reference sequence). V gave up 5 bases and J gave up 5 bases; unmatched junction bases: 15. CDR3 DNA: TGCAGTGCTCCTACATCCTCGGGGGGTCGGGACGAGCAGTACTTC. This translates into CSAPTSSGGRDEQYF.

This clonotype was counted a single time. One end of the junction is discordant with germline, which a read error may explain. This chain connects TRBV29-1 to TRBJ2-1; TRBD1 agrees at 9 bases. The CDR3 consists of 15 residues. The germline gives CDR1 SQVTM, CDR2 ANQGSEA. For the CDR3, the DNA is TGCGGCGTTAGAACGGGACAGGGCGCCTACAATGAGCAGTTCTTC. Its translation is CGVRTGQGAYNEQFF.

This clonotype was observed a few times. V and J are TRBV24-1 and TRBJ2-7; 12 bases are shared with TRBD1. In germline, CDR1 is KGHDR, CDR2 SFDVKD. CDR3 length equals 16 residues. V lost 9 bases and J lost 2; bases outside the gene matches: 10. This CDR3 reads CATRDRGRRGPYEQYF. For the CDR3, the DNA is TGTGCCACCCGGGACAGGGGGCGAAGAGGTCCCTACGAGCAGTACTTC.